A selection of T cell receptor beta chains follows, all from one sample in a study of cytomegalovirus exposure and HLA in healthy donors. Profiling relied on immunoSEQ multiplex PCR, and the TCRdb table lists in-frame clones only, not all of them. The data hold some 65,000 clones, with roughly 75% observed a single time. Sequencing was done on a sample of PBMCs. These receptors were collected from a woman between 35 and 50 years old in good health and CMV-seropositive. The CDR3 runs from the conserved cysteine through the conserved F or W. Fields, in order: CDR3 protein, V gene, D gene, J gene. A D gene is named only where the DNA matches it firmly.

CDR3: CASSLGRGSGATDTQYF
V: TRBV7-3
D: TRBD2
J: TRBJ2-3

CDR3: CATRRKSSYNEQFF
V: TRBV19
D: NA
J: TRBJ2-1

CDR3: CAISDPTGGPGNTIYF
V: TRBV10-3
D: TRBD1
J: TRBJ1-3

CDR3: CASSQTRQALNYGYTF
V: TRBV4-3
D: NA
J: TRBJ1-2

CDR3: CASTDPDRGSTDTQYF
V: TRBV7-2
D: TRBD1
J: TRBJ2-3

CDR3: CASSLDPAGGPQNIQYF
V: TRBV11-2
D: TRBD2
J: TRBJ2-4

CDR3: CASRSTVNTEAFF
V: TRBV27
D: NA
J: TRBJ1-1

CDR3: CASSSREGTEAFF
V: TRBV11-2
D: NA
J: TRBJ1-1

CDR3: CASTYDISNQPQHF
V: TRBV7-2
D: NA
J: TRBJ1-5

CDR3: CASSGEGGVGYEQYF
V: TRBV6-1
D: NA
J: TRBJ2-7

CDR3: CASSISAGGMLGYTF
V: TRBV7-9
D: TRBD1
J: TRBJ1-2

CDR3: CATSRRGTGAYEQYF
V: TRBV15
D: TRBD1
J: TRBJ2-7

CDR3: CASSPDTLGSYNEQFF
V: TRBV9
D: NA
J: TRBJ2-1

CDR3: CASSPPGTGKMGYTF
V: TRBV6-5
D: TRBD1
J: TRBJ1-2

CDR3: CASSSQGSGEQYF
V: TRBV11-3
D: NA
J: TRBJ2-7

CDR3: CASSYVSNYGYTF
V: TRBV6-5
D: NA
J: TRBJ1-2

CDR3: CASSHPDRNTGELFF
V: TRBV7-2
D: NA
J: TRBJ2-2

CDR3: CASSPENRGYEQYF
V: TRBV18
D: TRBD1
J: TRBJ2-7

CDR3: CASSNWGSVGYGYTF
V: TRBV5-6
D: NA
J: TRBJ1-2

CDR3: CASRGQGLSTGELFF
V: TRBV7-8
D: TRBD1
J: TRBJ2-2

CDR3: CASSAKKAGGTGELFF
V: TRBV9
D: TRBD2
J: TRBJ2-2

CDR3: CASEERVAKNIQYF
V: TRBV5-8
D: NA
J: TRBJ2-4

CDR3: CASTERGTDTQYF
V: TRBV6-1
D: NA
J: TRBJ2-3

CDR3: CASTPGAVGDTGELFF
V: TRBV5-4
D: NA
J: TRBJ2-2

CDR3: CASSPMEGNQPQHF
V: TRBV18
D: NA
J: TRBJ1-5

CDR3: CASSLGGGRTEAFF
V: TRBV5-1
D: TRBD1
J: TRBJ1-1

CDR3: CASTETTGPTRSGNTIYF
V: TRBV9
D: TRBD1
J: TRBJ1-3

CDR3: CASSLQSTNEKLFF
V: TRBV4-1
D: NA
J: TRBJ1-4

CDR3: CSVVRLADNEQFF
V: TRBV29-1
D: TRBD2
J: TRBJ2-1

CDR3: CASKPGVDGDYEQYF
V: TRBV5-1
D: NA
J: TRBJ2-7

CDR3: CASSSGGGRNQPQHF
V: TRBV6-1
D: TRBD1
J: TRBJ1-5

CDR3: CASSPYLTLLNSPLHF
V: TRBV4-3
D: NA
J: TRBJ1-6

CDR3: CASSYRGQSDTQYF
V: TRBV6-6
D: TRBD1
J: TRBJ2-3

CDR3: CASSLGDSPKEGYTF
V: TRBV7-9
D: TRBD1
J: TRBJ1-2

CDR3: CASSGSDTRPYGYTF
V: TRBV6-1
D: NA
J: TRBJ1-2

CDR3: CAWSVLTGPSPLHF
V: TRBV30
D: NA
J: TRBJ1-6

CDR3: CAISDSTGGNTIYF
V: TRBV10-3
D: TRBD1
J: TRBJ1-3

CDR3: CASSKGQGAGTQYF
V: TRBV27
D: TRBD1
J: TRBJ2-3

CDR3: CATSRDPPGTGGNEQFF
V: TRBV15
D: TRBD1
J: TRBJ2-1

CDR3: CASSEARGQIYEQYF
V: TRBV6-1
D: NA
J: TRBJ2-7

CDR3: CASSFTGERANVLTF
V: TRBV7-9
D: TRBD1
J: TRBJ2-6

CDR3: CASPPGQGYDEQFF
V: TRBV9
D: TRBD1
J: TRBJ2-1

CDR3: CASSLNRQDEQYF
V: TRBV7-3
D: NA
J: TRBJ2-7

CDR3: CASTSGTSGGQSYEQYF
V: TRBV10-1
D: TRBD2
J: TRBJ2-7